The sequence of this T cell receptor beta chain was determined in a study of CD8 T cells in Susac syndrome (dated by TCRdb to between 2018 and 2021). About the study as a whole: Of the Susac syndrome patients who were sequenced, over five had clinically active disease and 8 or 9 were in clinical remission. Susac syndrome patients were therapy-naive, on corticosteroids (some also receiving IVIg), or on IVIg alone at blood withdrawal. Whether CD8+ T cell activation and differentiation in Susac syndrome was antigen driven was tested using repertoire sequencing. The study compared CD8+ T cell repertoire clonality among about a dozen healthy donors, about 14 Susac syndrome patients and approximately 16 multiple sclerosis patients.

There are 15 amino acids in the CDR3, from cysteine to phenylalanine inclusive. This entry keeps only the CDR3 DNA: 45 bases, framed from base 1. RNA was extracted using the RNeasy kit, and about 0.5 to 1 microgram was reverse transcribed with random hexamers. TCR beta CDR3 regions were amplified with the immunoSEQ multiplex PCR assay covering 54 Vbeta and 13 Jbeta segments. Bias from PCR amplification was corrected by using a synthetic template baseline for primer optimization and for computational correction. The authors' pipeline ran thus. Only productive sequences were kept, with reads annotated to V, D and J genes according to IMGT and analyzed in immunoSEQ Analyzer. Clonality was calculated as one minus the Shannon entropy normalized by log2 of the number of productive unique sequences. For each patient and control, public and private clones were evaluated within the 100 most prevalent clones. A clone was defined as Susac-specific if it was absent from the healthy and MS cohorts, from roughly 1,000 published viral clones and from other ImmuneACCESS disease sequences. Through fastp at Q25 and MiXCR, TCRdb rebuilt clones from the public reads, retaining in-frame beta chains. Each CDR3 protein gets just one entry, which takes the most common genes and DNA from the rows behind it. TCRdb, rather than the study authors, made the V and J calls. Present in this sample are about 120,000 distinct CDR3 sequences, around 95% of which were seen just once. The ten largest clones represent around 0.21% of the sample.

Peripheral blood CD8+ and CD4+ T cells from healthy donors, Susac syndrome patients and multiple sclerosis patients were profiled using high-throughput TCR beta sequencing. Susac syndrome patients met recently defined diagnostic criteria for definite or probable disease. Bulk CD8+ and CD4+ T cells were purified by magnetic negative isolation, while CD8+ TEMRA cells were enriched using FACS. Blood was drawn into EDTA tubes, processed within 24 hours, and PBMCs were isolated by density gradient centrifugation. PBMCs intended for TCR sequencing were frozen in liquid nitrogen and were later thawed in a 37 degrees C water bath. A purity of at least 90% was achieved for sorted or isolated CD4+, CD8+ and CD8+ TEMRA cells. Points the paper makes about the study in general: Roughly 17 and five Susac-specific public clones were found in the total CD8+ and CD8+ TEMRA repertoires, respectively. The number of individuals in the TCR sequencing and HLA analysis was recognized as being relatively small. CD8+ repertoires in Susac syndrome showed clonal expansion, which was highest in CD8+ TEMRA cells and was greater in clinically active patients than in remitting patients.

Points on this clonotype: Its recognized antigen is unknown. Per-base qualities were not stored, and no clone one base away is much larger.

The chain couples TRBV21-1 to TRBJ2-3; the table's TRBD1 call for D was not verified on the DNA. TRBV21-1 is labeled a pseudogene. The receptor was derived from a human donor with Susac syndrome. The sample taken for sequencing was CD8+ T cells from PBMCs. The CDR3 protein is CASSSTTGNTDTQYF. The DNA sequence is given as TGTGCCAGCAGCTCAACGACAGGGAACACAGATACGCAGTATTTT.